These 22 T cell receptor beta chains were sequenced from one sample in a study of T-cell reconstitution after alpha-beta-depleted transplantation in children. Unique molecular identifiers featured in how the TCRbeta library was prepared. A single record per CDR3 protein comes from TCRdb applying MiXCR to the PCR reads. The sample has about 200,000 distinct CDR3 sequences, 13% to 15% seen once. Material: PBMCs from the stem cell graft donor, obtained from the stem cell graft. The receptor set was obtained from a human donor who donated a stem cell graft to a child with acute lymphoblastic leukemia.

This clonotype was detected ten times or more. V gene TRBV12-3 or TRBV12-4 combines with J gene TRBJ2-2; 8 bases are shared with TRBD2. The CDR3 length is 16 residues. V shed 8 bases, J shed 6 bases, and the junction held 14 bases outside the gene matches. The CDR3 region is CASSSRGGIGAGELFF. The CDR3 region has the DNA TGTGCCAGCTCGAGCCGCGGGGGGATAGGGGCCGGGGAGCTGTTTTTT.

This clonotype was seen ten or more times. This sequence joins TRBV5-1 and TRBJ2-5, with a tentative D call TRBD1 (6 bases). Trimming took off 2 bases at V and 5 bases at J, with 13 bases between the two ends. The CDR3 is made up of 14 amino acids. Per the germline V gene, CDR1 is SGHRS and CDR2 is YFSETQ. The CDR3 loop reads CASSFSGARETQYF. Written as DNA, the CDR3 is TGCGCCAGCAGCTTCTCAGGGGCTCGGGAGACCCAGTACTTC.

This rearrangement joins TRBV7-6 to TRBJ2-2; D could derive from TRBD1 or TRBD2 (5 bases each). Germline V gene lookup returns CDR1 SGHVS and CDR2 FNYEAQ. This CDR3 is 15 amino acids long. The germline V and J ends were trimmed by 2 bases and 5 bases, with 12 bases remaining between them. The CDR3 reads CASSLSGTGTGELFF. The DNA of the CDR3 is TGTGCCAGCAGCTTATCGGGAACAGGAACCGGGGAGCTGTTTTTT.

This clonotype has at least ten counts. The chain is built from TRBV29-1 and TRBJ2-7, with 7 bases matching TRBD2. The V gene end was trimmed by 6 bases and the J gene end by 6 bases; junction bases not matched to a gene: 14. This CDR3 has 14 amino acids. Germline V gives CDR1 SQVTM, CDR2 ANQGSEA. This CDR3 reads CSVYWPSGVGEQYF. DNA of the CDR3: TGCAGCGTGTACTGGCCTAGCGGAGTAGGCGAGCAGTACTTC.

The CDR3 loop is CASGDPMNTEAFF. CDR3 in DNA: TGTGCCAGCGGGGACCCTATGAACACTGAAGCTTTCTTT. The chain employs TRBV6-5 and TRBJ1-1; D is possibly TRBD1 (5 bases). Germline CDR1 reads MNHEY; CDR2 reads SVGAGI. The CDR3 extends over 13 amino acids. Trimming shortened V by 8 bases and J by 0 bases, and 10 bases separated the two germline ends.

This clonotype was recorded many times. The chain combines TRBV5-4 with TRBJ2-7; D ambiguous. The germline V and J ends were trimmed by 5 bases and 1 base, with 10 bases remaining between them. The CDR3 runs to 13 residues. Germline lookup yields CDR1 SGHNT and CDR2 YYREEE (reference sequence). CDR3 coding DNA: TGTGCCAGCAGTCTCAGGCGATCCTACGAGCAGTACTTC. Its translation is CASSLRRSYEQYF.

This clonotype has just a few counts. The DNA of the CDR3 is TGCAGTGCTTACCCGGGACAGGGGAACACTGAAGCTTTCTTT. Translation: CSAYPGQGNTEAFF. V gene TRBV20-1 combines with J gene TRBJ1-1, with TRBD1 identical over 9 bases. CDR3 length: 14 amino acids. Germline assignment: CDR1 DFQATT and CDR2 SNEGSKA (reference sequence). V lost 5 bases to trimming and J lost 1 base; unmatched junction nucleotides: 5.

This clonotype occurred many times. The CDR3 here is CASSPSREAQYF. Here the CDR3 DNA reads TGTGCCAGCAGCCCATCTCGGGAGGCGCAGTATTTT. This chain uses TRBV7-9 with TRBJ2-3; TRBD2 matches 7 bases. The germline CDR1 and CDR2 sequences are SEHNR and FQNEAQ (reference sequence). V shed 5 bases, J shed 10 bases, and the junction held 6 bases outside the gene matches. This CDR3 contains 12 residues.

This clonotype showed up many times. The gene calls are TRBV5-1 and TRBJ1-6; possible D gene TRBD1, 5 bases. Trimming removed 0 bases at V and 13 bases at J, with 17 bases between. The CDR3 is 15 residues long. The germline CDR1 and CDR2 sequences are SGHRS and YFSETQ. The CDR3 spells CASSLAEAGLMPLHF. As DNA, the CDR3 is TGCGCCAGCAGCTTGGCCGAGGCAGGGCTGATGCCCCTCCACTTT.

This sequence joins TRBV6-1 and TRBJ2-3; possibly TRBD2 for D (6 bases). Per the germline V gene, CDR1 is MNHNS and CDR2 is SASEGT. This CDR3 contains 16 residues. V gave up 5 bases and J gave up 3 bases, with 18 bases separating them. CDR3 sequence (DNA): TGTGCCAGCAGTCGTACACGGCGGGGCGGGACAGATACGCAGTATTTT. Protein product: CASSRTRRGGTDTQYF.

This clonotype was observed at least ten times. The chain is built from TRBV20-1 and TRBJ1-1; possible D gene TRBD1, 5 bases. The CDR3 totals 12 residues. Germline CDR1 reads DFQATT; CDR2 reads SNEGSKA (reference sequence). V was clipped by 3 bases and J by 9 bases, with 14 bases between them. The CDR3 DNA reads TGCAGTGCTAGCGGCAGGGAAGATCAAGCTTTCTTT. It translates to CSASGREDQAFF.

The table lists this clonotype with a few counts. The chain uses TRBV7-2 and TRBJ2-7; 10 nucleotides line up with TRBD2. Germline V gene sequence: CDR1 SGHTA, CDR2 FQGNSA. The V segment lost 5 bases and the J segment 3 bases; nucleotides outside the gene matches: 7. The CDR3 has 15 residues. The CDR3 DNA sequence: TGTGCCAGCAGCGAGAGCGGGAGGGGTGGCTACGAGCAGTACTTC. Protein: CASSESGRGGYEQYF.

This chain connects TRBV12-3 or TRBV12-4 to TRBJ1-1; 7 nucleotides match TRBD1. The CDR3 consists of 19 residues. The CDR3 DNA is TGTACCTGCAGTTTAGGAGTTGAGTTGGGACAGAGCATGAACACTGAAGCTTTCTTT. Translating gives CTCSLGVELGQSMNTEAFF.

A word on this clonotype: A much larger clone lies a single base off, so this may be a read error. The gene calls are TRBV20-1 and TRBJ1-6; D might be TRBD1 (6 bases). Germline V CDR1 and CDR2: DFQATT, SNEGSKA (reference sequence). This CDR3 has 12 residues. CDR3 protein: CIAREQGLPLHF. The CDR3, as DNA: TGCATTGCTAGAGAGCAGGGGCTACCCCTCCACTTT.

This clonotype occurred many times. This chain joins TRBV29-1 and TRBJ1-2; D is unclear. This CDR3 has 11 amino acids. Trimming pared 1 base from V and 5 bases from J, leaving 5 bases between. The germline CDR1 and CDR2 sequences are SQVTM and ANQGSEA. The CDR3 DNA sequence: TGCAGCGTTGAAGTCTTTTATGGCTACACCTTC. Translation: CSVEVFYGYTF. The full variable domain, rest sourced from reference TRBV29-1 and TRBJ1-2, is SAVISQKPSRDICQRGTSLTIQCQVDSQVTMMFWYRQQPGQSLTLIATANQGSEATYESGFVIDKFPISRPNLTFSTLTVSNMSPEDSSIYLCSVEVFYGYTFGSGTRLTVV.

Ten or more counts support this clonotype. The rearrangement links TRBV19 to TRBJ1-2, with 8 positions matching TRBD1. J lost 3 bases, V lost 6 bases, and 3 bases had no gene match. The CDR3 sequence is 13 residues long. Germline V gene lookup returns CDR1 LNHDA and CDR2 SQIVND (reference sequence). The CDR3 region is CASSPQGDYGYTF. The CDR3 DNA follows: TGTGCCAGTAGCCCACAGGGGGACTATGGCTACACCTTC.

In this sample, this clonotype turned up many times. The chain joins TRBV27 to TRBJ1-6, with D tentatively TRBD1 (5 bases). Germline lookup yields CDR1 MNHEY and CDR2 SMNVEV (reference sequence). V was trimmed by 8 bases and J by 3 bases, leaving 5 bases between them. The CDR3 extends over 12 amino acids. In DNA, the CDR3 is TGTGCCAGCGGGGGCTATAATTCACCCCTCCACTTT. Its translation is CASGGYNSPLHF.

This clonotype was recorded a few times. The V and J genes are TRBV7-8 and TRBJ2-2; a weak D match, TRBD1 (6 bases). V shed 5 bases and J shed 1 base, with 14 bases lying between them. Per the germline V gene, CDR1 is SGHVS and CDR2 is FQNEAQ. The CDR3 covers 16 residues. The CDR3 DNA reads TGTGCCAGCAGCAACCAGGGGAGCCTGAACACCGGGGAGCTGTTTTTT. As protein: CASSNQGSLNTGELFF. Looking up the rest from reference TRBV7-8 and TRBJ2-2 gives the full variable domain: GAGVSQSPRYKVAKRGQDVALRCDPISGHVSLFWYQQALGQGPEFLTYFQNEAQLDKSGLPSDRFFAERPEGSVSTLKIQRTQQEDSAVYLCASSNQGSLNTGELFFGEGSRLTVL.

This clonotype was observed many times. The chain combines TRBV5-1 with TRBJ2-1, with 7 bases aligning to TRBD1. Trimming removed 0 bases from V and 13 bases from J; junction bases left unmatched: 10. This CDR3 contains 14 residues. Germline values: CDR1 SGHRS, CDR2 YFSETQ. CDR3 sequence: CASSLGAPTGDQFF. The CDR3, as DNA: TGCGCCAGCAGCTTGGGGGCCCCCACAGGGGACCAGTTCTTC.

Note on this clonotype: The junction differs from germline at one of its ends, possibly a read error. The V call is TRBV5-1, the J call TRBJ2-6, with D tentatively TRBD1 (5 bases). This CDR3 has 18 amino acids. The germline V gene has CDR1 SGHRS and CDR2 YFSETQ. CDR3: CASSLVALRVSGANGLTF. As DNA, the CDR3 is TGCGCCAGCAGCTTGGTTGCACTAAGAGTCTCTGGGGCCAACGGCCTGACTTTC.

This clonotype appeared many times. The CDR3 DNA is TGTGCCAGCAGTTTATCGTCGCGGGGGGGTAGGGCTTTCTTT. This gives the protein CASSLSSRGGRAFF. This chain uses TRBV27 with TRBJ1-1; the D gene is possibly TRBD1 (5 bases). The germline gives CDR1 MNHEY, CDR2 SMNVEV (reference sequence). The CDR3 loop spans 14 amino acids. V gave up 0 bases and J gave up 11 bases, with 16 bases separating them.

This clonotype has a count of ten or more. The CDR3, as DNA: TGCGCCAGCAGCTTGAGGATTAGCGGGATAGAGACCCAGTACTTC. Amino acids: CASSLRISGIETQYF. The chain is built from TRBV5-1 and TRBJ2-5; 8 positions agree with TRBD2. Unmatched junction bases numbered 6, after V lost 1 base and J lost 4 bases. The CDR3 has 15 amino acids. Germline V CDR1 and CDR2: SGHRS, YFSETQ.